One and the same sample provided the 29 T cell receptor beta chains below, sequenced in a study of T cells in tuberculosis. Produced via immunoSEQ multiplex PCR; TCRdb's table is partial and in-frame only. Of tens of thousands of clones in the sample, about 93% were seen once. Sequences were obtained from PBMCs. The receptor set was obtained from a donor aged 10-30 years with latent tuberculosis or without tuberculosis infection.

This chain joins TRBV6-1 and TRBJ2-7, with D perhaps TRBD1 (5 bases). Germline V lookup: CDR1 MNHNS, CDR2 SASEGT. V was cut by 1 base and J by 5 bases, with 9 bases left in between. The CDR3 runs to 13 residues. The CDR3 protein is CASSEEIGDEQYF. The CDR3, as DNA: TGTGCCAGCAGTGAAGAGATAGGGGACGAGCAGTACTTC.

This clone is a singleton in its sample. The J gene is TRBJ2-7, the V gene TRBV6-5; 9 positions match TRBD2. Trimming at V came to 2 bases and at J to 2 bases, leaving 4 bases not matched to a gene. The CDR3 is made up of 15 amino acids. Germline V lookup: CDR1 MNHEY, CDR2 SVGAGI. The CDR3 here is CASSYGLAGAYEQYF. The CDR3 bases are TGTGCCAGCAGTTACGGGTTAGCGGGGGCCTACGAGCAGTACTTC.

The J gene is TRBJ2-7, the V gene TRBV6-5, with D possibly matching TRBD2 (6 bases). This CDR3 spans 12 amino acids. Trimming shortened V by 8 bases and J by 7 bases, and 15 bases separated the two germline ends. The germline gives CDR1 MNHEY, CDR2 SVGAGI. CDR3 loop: CASRTGGMEQYF. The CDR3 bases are TGTGCCAGCCGAACTGGAGGGATGGAGCAGTACTTC.

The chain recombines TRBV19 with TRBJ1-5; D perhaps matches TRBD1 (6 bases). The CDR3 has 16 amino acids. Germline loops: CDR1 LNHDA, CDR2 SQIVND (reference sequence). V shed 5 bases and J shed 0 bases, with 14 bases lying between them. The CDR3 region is CASSYWGQDSNQPQHF. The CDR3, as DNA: TGTGCCAGTAGTTATTGGGGGCAGGATAGCAATCAGCCCCAGCATTTT.

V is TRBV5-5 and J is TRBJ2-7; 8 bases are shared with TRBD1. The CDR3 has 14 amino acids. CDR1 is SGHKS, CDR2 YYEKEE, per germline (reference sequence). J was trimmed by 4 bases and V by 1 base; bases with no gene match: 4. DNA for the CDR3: TGTGCCAGCAGCTTGCGGACAGGGAGGTACGAGCAGTACTTC. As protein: CASSLRTGRYEQYF.

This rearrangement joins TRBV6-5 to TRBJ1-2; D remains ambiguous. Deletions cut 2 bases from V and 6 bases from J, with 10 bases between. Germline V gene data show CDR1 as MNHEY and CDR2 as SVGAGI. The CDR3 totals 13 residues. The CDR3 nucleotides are TGTGCCAGCAGTTACATACCGGGAAATGGCTACACCTTC. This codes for CASSYIPGNGYTF.

The CDR3 coding sequence is TGTGCCGCCAATACAGGGAGCTCCTATAATTCACCCCTCCACTTT. This translates into CAANTGSSYNSPLHF. This chain uses TRBV30 with TRBJ1-6, with D possibly being TRBD1 (6 bases). CDR3 length: 15 residues. With 8 bases removed from V and 0 bases from J, the gap between germline ends came to 14 bases. Germline CDR1 is GTSNPN and CDR2 is SVGIG (reference sequence).

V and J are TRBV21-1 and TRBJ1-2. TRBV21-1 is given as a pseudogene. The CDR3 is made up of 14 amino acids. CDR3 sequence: CASSKGGGFYGYTF. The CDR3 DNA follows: TGTGCCAGCAGCAAAGGAGGCGGATTTTATGGCTACACCTTC.

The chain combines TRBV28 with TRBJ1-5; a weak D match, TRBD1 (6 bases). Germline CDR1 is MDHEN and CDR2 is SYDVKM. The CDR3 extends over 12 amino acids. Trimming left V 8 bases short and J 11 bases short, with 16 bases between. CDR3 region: CASDSTGIAQHF. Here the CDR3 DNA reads TGTGCCAGCGATTCTACAGGGATTGCCCAGCATTTT.

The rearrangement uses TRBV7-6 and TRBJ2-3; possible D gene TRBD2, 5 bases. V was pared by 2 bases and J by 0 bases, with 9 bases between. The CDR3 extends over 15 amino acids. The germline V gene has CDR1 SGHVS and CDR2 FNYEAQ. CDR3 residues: CASSLYEGSTDTQYF. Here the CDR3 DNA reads TGTGCCAGCAGCTTATACGAGGGTAGCACAGATACGCAGTATTTT.

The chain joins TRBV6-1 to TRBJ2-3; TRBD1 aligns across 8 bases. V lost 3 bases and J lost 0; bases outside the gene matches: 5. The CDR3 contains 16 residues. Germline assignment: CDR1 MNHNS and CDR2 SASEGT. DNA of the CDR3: TGTGCCAGCAGTGAGCGGACAGGGACTAGCACAGATACGCAGTATTTT. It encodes CASSERTGTSTDTQYF.

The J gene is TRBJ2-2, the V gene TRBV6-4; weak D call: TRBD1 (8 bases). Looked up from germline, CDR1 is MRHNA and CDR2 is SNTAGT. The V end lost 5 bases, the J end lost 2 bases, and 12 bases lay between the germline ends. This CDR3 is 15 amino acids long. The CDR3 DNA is TGTGCCAGCAGTACAGGGGGGGATAACACCGGGGAGCTGTTTTTT. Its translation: CASSTGGDNTGELFF.

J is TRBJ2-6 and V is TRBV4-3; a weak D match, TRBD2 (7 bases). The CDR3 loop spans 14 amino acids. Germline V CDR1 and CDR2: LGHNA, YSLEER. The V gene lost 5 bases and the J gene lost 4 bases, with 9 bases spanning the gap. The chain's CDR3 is CASSGGAGANVLTF. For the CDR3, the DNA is TGCGCCAGCAGCGGGGGGGCCGGGGCCAACGTCCTGACTTTC.

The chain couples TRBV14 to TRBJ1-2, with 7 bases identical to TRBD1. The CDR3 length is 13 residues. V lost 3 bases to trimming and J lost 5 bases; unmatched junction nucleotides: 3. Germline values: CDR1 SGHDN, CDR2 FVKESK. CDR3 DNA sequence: TGTGCCAGCAGCCACTTGGGACAGTATGGCTACACCTTC. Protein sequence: CASSHLGQYGYTF.

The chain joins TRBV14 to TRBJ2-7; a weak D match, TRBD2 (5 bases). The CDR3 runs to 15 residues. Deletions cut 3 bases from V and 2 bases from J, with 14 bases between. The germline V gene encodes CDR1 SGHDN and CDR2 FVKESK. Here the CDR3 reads CASSHETTPTYEQYF. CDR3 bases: TGTGCCAGCAGCCACGAGACTACCCCCACCTACGAGCAGTACTTC.

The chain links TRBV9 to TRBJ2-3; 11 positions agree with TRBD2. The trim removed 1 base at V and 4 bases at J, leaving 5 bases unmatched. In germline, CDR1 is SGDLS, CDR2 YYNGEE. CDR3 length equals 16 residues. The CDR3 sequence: CASSVLAGGYADTQYF. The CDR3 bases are TGTGCCAGCAGCGTACTAGCGGGGGGTTACGCAGATACGCAGTATTTT.

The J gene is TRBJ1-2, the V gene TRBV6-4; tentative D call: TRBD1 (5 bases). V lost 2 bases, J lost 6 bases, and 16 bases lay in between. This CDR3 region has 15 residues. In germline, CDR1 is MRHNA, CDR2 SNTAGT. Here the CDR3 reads CASSDGQGGFDGYTF. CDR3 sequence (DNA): TGTGCCAGCAGTGACGGCCAGGGCGGATTCGATGGCTACACCTTC.

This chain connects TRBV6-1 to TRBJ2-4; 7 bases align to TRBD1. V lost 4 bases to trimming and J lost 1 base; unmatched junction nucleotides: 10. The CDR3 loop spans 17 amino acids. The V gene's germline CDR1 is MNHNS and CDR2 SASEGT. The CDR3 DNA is TGTGCCAGCAGTGGACGACAGGGTGACGTGGCCAAAAACATTCAGTACTTC. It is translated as CASSGRQGDVAKNIQYF.

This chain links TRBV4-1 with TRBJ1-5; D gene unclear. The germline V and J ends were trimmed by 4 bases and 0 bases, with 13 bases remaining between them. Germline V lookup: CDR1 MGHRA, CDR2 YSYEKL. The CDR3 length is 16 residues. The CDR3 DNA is TGCGCCAGCAGCCCCGGGTTGGCGGCTAGCAATCAGCCCCAGCATTTT. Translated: CASSPGLAASNQPQHF.

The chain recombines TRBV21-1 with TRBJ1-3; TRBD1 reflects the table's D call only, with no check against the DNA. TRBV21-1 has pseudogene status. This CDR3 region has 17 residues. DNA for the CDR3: TGTGCCAGCCCCTCCCAGAACAGGGGTCCTGAAGGAAACACCATATATTTT. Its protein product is CASPSQNRGPEGNTIYF.

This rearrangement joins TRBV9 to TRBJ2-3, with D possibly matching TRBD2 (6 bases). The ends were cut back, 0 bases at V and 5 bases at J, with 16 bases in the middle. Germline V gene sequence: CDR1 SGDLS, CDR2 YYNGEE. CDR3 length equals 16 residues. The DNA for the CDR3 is TGTGCCAGCAGCGTAGGGGTGGACCCCGGGGGAGATACGCAGTATTTT. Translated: CASSVGVDPGGDTQYF. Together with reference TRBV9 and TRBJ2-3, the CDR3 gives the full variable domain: DSGVTQTPKHLITATGQRVTLRCSPRSGDLSVYWYQQSLDQGLQFLIQYYNGEERAKGNILERFSAQQFPDLHSELNLSSLELGDSALYFCASSVGVDPGGDTQYFGPGTRLTVL.

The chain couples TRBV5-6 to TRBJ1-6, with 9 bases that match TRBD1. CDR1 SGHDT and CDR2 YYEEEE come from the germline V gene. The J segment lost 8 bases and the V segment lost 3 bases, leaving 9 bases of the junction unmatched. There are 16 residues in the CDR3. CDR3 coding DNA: TGTGCCAGCAGCTCATACAGGGGGCCGGGTGATTCACCCCTCCACTTT. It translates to CASSSYRGPGDSPLHF.

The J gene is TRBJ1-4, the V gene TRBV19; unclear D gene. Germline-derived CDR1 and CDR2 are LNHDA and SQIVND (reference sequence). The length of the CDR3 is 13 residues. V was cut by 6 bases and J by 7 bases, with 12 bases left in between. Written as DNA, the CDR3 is TGTGCCAGTAGGCTGGCGGAGGTTGAAAAACTGTTTTTT. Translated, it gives CASRLAEVEKLFF. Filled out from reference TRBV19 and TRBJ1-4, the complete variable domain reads DGGITQSPKYLFRKEGQNVTLSCEQNLNHDAMYWYRQDPGQGLRLIYYSQIVNDFQKGDIAEGYSVSREKKESFPLTVTSAQKNPTAFYLCASRLAEVEKLFFGSGTQLSVL.

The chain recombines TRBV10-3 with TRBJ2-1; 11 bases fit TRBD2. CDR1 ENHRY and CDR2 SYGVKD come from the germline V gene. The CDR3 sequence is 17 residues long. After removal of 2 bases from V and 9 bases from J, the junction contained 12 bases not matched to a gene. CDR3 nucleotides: TGTGCCATCAGTGAGCCCGCTAGCGGGGGGACCGGGGGTGAGCAGTTCTTC. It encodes CAISEPASGGTGGEQFF.

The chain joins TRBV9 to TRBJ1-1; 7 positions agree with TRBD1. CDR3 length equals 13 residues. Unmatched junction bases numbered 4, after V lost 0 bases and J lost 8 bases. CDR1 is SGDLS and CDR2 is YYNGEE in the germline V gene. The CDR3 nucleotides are TGTGCCAGCAGCGTAGGAAGGACAGGAGAAGCTTTCTTT. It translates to CASSVGRTGEAFF.

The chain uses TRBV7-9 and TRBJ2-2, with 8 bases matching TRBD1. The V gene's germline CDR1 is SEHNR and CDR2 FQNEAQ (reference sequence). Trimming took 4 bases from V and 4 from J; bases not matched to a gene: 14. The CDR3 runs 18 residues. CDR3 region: CASSYPVDRGLPTGELFF. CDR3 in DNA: TGTGCCAGCAGCTATCCGGTAGACAGGGGATTACCCACCGGGGAGCTGTTTTTT. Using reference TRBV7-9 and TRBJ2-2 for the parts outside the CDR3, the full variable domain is DTGVSQNPRHKITKRGQNVTFRCDPISEHNRLYWYRQTLGQGPEFLTYFQNEAQLEKSRLLSDRFSAERPKGSFSTLEIQRTEQGDSAMYLCASSYPVDRGLPTGELFFGEGSRLTVL.

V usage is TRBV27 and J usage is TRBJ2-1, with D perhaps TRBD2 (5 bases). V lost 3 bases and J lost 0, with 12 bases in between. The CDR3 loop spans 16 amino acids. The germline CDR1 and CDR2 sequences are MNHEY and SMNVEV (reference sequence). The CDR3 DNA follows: TGTGCCAGCAGTTTTGGACTCCTCAGCTCCTACAATGAGCAGTTCTTC. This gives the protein CASSFGLLSSYNEQFF.

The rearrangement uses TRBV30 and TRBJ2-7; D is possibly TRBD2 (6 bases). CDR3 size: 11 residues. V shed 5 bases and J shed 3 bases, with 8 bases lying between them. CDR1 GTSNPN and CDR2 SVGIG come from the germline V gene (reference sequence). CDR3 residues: CAWGTFYEQYF. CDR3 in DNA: TGTGCCTGGGGGACTTTCTACGAGCAGTACTTC. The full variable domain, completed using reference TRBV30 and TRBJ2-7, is SQTIHQWPATLVQPVGSPLSLECTVEGTSNPNLYWYRQAAGRGLQLLFYSVGIGQISSEVPQNLSASRPQDRQFILSSKKLLLSDSGFYLCAWGTFYEQYFGPGTRLTVT.

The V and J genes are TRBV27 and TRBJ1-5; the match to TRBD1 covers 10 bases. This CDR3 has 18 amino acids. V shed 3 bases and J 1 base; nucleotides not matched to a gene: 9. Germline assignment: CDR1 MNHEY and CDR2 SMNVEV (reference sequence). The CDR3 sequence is CASSFWFQGQGSNQPQHF. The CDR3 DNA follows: TGTGCCAGCAGTTTTTGGTTTCAGGGACAGGGGAGCAATCAGCCCCAGCATTTT.